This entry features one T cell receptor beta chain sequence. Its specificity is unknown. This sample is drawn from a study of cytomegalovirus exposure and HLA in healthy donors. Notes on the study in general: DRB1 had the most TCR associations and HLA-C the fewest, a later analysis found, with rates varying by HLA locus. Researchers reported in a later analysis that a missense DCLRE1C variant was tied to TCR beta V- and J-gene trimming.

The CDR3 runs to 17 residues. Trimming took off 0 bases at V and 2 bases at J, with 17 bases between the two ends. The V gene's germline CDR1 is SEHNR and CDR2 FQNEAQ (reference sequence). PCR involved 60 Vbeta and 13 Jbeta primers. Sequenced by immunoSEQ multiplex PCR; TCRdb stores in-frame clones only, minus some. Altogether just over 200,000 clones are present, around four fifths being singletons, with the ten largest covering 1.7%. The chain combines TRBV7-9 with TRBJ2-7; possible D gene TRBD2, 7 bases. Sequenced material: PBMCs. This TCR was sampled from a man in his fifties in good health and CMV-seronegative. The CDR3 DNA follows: TGTGCCAGCAGCTTAGCGCACCAAGCGGGACAACCCTACGAGCAGTACTTC. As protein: CASSLAHQAGQPYEQYF.